The rows below give T cell receptor beta chains drawn from one sample of a study of T cell responses to AZD1222 COVID-19 vaccine. Some clones are missing from TCRdb's copy, which holds only in-frame ones; the method was immunoSEQ multiplex PCR. The sample has 240,000 or so clones, approximately 93% seen once. The sample here was peripheral blood, taken on day 0 of AZD1222 vaccination. The receptors here all came from an adult in good health. Each CDR3 is given with its conserved first and last residue. D genes are given only for firm matches. Size is omitted from some rows. Given values are once, few, many or a class for expanded clones.

v_call,j_call,clone_size,cdr3_length,d_call,cdr3_nt,cdr3_aa
TRBV5-4,TRBJ2-5,.,14,TRBD2,TGTGCCAGCAGCCCCCCTAGCGGGATAGAGACCCAGTACTTC,CASSPPSGIETQYF
TRBV30,TRBJ2-3,.,12,.,TGTGCCTGGAGTCTAAATATAGATACGCAGTATTTT,CAWSLNIDTQYF
TRBV6-2/TRBV6-3,TRBJ2-7,.,15,.,TGTGCCAGCAGTTACCCCCAGAACGGGTCCTACGAGCAGTACTTC,CASSYPQNGSYEQYF
TRBV19,TRBJ2-5,few,15,.,TGTGCCAGTAGTATGACGGGGTCCCCGATAGAGACCCAGTACTTC,CASSMTGSPIETQYF
TRBV9,TRBJ2-7,.,15,.,TGTGCCAGCAGCGTAGATCCAGCGACCCCCTACGAGCAGTACTTC,CASSVDPATPYEQYF
TRBV28,TRBJ1-6,.,17,.,TGTGCCAGCAGTTTATTCAGGTCCATCTTCTTTAATTCACCCCTCCACTTT,CASSLFRSIFFNSPLHF
TRBV7-2,TRBJ1-3,.,14,.,TGTGCCGCCACCCGGGGGTACTCTGGAAACACCATATATTTT,CAATRGYSGNTIYF
TRBV7-9,TRBJ1-4,.,12,.,TGTGCCAGCAGCCGGGACGGTGAAAAACTGTTTTTT,CASSRDGEKLFF
TRBV5-1,TRBJ1-2,.,14,.,TGCGCCAGCAGCCTCCCGGGGGCGCGGAGTGGCTACACCTTC,CASSLPGARSGYTF
TRBV11-2,TRBJ2-5,once,17,.,TGTGCCAGCAGCTACGGCCCCGGGGGGCCCACACAGGAGACCCAGTACTTC,CASSYGPGGPTQETQYF
TRBV7-2,TRBJ2-5,.,16,.,TGTGCCAGCAGCCCAGTGGGTGGGGGAGTCAGGGAGACCCAGTACTTC,CASSPVGGGVRETQYF
TRBV28,TRBJ1-6,.,14,.,TGTGCCAGCAGTCCACAGGGTAACAATTCACCCCTCCACTTT,CASSPQGNNSPLHF
TRBV5-1,TRBJ2-1,.,17,.,TGCGCCAGCAGCTTGGATCCGGCGGGCCAGGGGTGGAATGAGCAGTTCTTC,CASSLDPAGQGWNEQFF
TRBV10-3,TRBJ2-7,once,13,.,TGTGCCATCAGTGAGTCCGTCATCACTTCTGTGTACTTC,CAISESVITSVYF
TRBV28,TRBJ1-5,.,15,.,TGTGCCAGCAGTATAGGGGGATATAGCAATCAGCCCCAGCATTTT,CASSIGGYSNQPQHF
TRBV20-1,TRBJ2-4,.,14,TRBD1,TGCAGTGCTAGTTCGGGACAGGGGTCAAACATTCAGTACTTC,CSASSGQGSNIQYF
TRBV12-3/TRBV12-4,TRBJ2-7,.,12,.,TGTGCCAGCACAGGAAGCCCCTACGAGCAGTACTTC,CASTGSPYEQYF
TRBV28,TRBJ1-2,.,14,TRBD1,TGTGCCAGCAGTTTGGGGGACAGGGGACATGGCTACACCTTC,CASSLGDRGHGYTF
TRBV20-1,TRBJ2-5,.,15,TRBD1,TGCAGTGCTAGTCCCGGGACAGGGACGGGGGTGTCCCAGTACTTC,CSASPGTGTGVSQYF
TRBV6-6,TRBJ2-7,.,12,.,TGTGCCAGCAGTTACTCGAGTTACGAGCAGTACTTC,CASSYSSYEQYF
TRBV5-6,TRBJ2-1,.,14,.,TGTGCCAGCAGCTTGGCCGGGAGTAGGGCAGGGCAGTTCTTC,CASSLAGSRAGQFF
TRBV19,TRBJ2-1,.,15,TRBD2,TGTGCCAGTAGTATCCTAACTAGCGGGGTCAGTGAGCAGTTCTTC,CASSILTSGVSEQFF
TRBV13,TRBJ2-3,.,12,.,TGTGCCAGCAGCCCCCACACAGATACGCAGTATTTT,CASSPHTDTQYF
TRBV7-2,TRBJ1-2,.,14,TRBD1,TGTGCCAGCAGCCCGGACAGGGCTAACTATGGCTACACCTTC,CASSPDRANYGYTF
TRBV12-3/TRBV12-4,TRBJ2-5,.,13,.,TGTGCCAGCAAACCCCCAGCGCAAGAGACCCAGTACTTC,CASKPPAQETQYF
TRBV28,TRBJ1-2,.,14,.,TGTGCCAGCAGTTTGGGGACCCACGAGGTAGGCTACACCTTC,CASSLGTHEVGYTF
TRBV10-2,TRBJ2-7,few,13,.,TGCGCCAGCAGTGAGCAGCGTACCTACGAGCAGTACTTC,CASSEQRTYEQYF
TRBV7-9,TRBJ2-1,.,14,.,TGTGCCAGCAGCTTGGCCCTGAGTGGCAATGAGCAGTTCTTC,CASSLALSGNEQFF
TRBV3-1/TRBV3-2,TRBJ1-1,.,11,TRBD1,TGTGCCAGCAGCCAGGACAGGGCTGCTTTCTTT,CASSQDRAAFF
TRBV4-1,TRBJ2-5,once,14,.,TGCGCCAGCAGCCAAGATAGTGGGGGAGAGACCCAGTACTTC,CASSQDSGGETQYF
TRBV9,TRBJ2-6,.,16,.,TGTGCCAGCAGCCTCACCGGGACCTCTGGGGCCAACGTCCTGACTTTC,CASSLTGTSGANVLTF